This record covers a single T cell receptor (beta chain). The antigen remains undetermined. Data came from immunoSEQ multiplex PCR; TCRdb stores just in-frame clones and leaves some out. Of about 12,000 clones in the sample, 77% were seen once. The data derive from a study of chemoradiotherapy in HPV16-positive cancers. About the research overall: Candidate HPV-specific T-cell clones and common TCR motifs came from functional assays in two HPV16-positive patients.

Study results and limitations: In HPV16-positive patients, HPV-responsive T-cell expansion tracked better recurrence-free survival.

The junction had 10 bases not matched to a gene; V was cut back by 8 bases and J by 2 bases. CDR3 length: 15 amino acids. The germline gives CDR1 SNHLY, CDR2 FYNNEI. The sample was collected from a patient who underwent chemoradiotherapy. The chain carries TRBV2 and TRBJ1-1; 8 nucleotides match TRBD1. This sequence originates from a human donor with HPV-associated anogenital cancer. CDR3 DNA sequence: TGTGCCAGCCGCGACAGGGGCTTAACTAACACTGAAGCTTTCTTT. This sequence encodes CASRDRGLTNTEAFF.